The next 17 T cell receptor beta chains were all read from a single sample in a study of regulatory T cells in long-lasting Graves disease. This sample's time point: persistent/refractory GD, antithyroid drugs over 5 years with positive TRAb. RNA from PBMCs was the source of the TCR library. Building the TCR beta libraries relied on iRepertoire HTBI primers, and CDR3 regions underwent Arm-PCR. In TCRdb, the multiplex PCR reads were re-called with MiXCR into one record per CDR3 protein. The sample carries 400,000 or so distinct CDR3 sequences, 23% recorded once. The specimen comprised peripheral blood mononuclear cells (PBMCs), sampled when the disease was refractory, from a patient treated with antithyroid drugs. The receptors originated from a female donor with Graves disease.

This clonotype was seen only a few times. A read error may produce the germline difference seen at one junction end. This sequence joins TRBV7-9 and TRBJ2-2; D is unresolved. Germline CDR1 and CDR2: SEHNR and FQNEAQ (reference sequence). The CDR3 is 15 amino acids. CDR3 sequence (DNA): TGTGCCAGCAACTTAGGGCCCGGTAACACCGGGGAGCTGTTTTTT. Its protein product is CASNLGPGNTGELFF.

In the case of this clonotype: The missing conserved phenylalanine or tryptophan at the end of this CDR3 makes a read error likely. CDR3 sequence reads: CASSLTQVIYEQYL. DNA of the CDR3: TGTGCCAGCAGCTTAACTCAGGTTATCTACGAGCAGTACTTA. J is TRBJ2-7 and V is TRBV11-2, with D unclear. Germline assignment: CDR1 SGHAT and CDR2 FQNNGV. CDR3 length equals 14 residues. V lost 2 bases and J 3 bases, leaving 11 bases between the germline ends.

This clonotype was picked up a small number of times. The rearrangement uses TRBV30 and TRBJ2-2; D gene unclear. Germline V gene data show CDR1 as GTSNPN and CDR2 as SVGIG (reference sequence). This CDR3 is built from 13 residues. V was clipped by 0 bases and J by 2 bases, with 4 bases between them. The CDR3 DNA reads TGTGCCTGGAGTGTCTCCAACACCGGGGAGCTGTTTTTT. Translated: CAWSVSNTGELFF.

Remarks on this clonotype: A much larger clone lies a single base off, so this may be a read error. V is TRBV7-2 and J is TRBJ2-5; TRBD2 matches 8 bases. The CDR3 loop spans 15 amino acids. Germline values: CDR1 SGHTA, CDR2 FQGNSA. CDR3 coding DNA: TGTGTCAGCAGCCCCAGCGGGAGAATTGAGGAGACCCAGTACTTC. It encodes CVSSPSGRIEETQYF.

This clonotype has more than one count but fewer than ten. The chain is built from TRBV24-1 and TRBJ2-1; 14 bases are shared with TRBD2. V dropped 7 bases and J dropped 10; count of bases not matched to a gene: 8. CDR1 is KGHDR, CDR2 SFDVKD, per germline. The CDR3 consists of 15 residues. In nucleotides, the CDR3 is TGTGCCACCAGCACGGGGACTAGCGGGAGTGGGGAGCAGTTCTTC. Residues: CATSTGTSGSGEQFF.

In its sample, this clonotype was seen a few times. This chain links TRBV27 with TRBJ2-7; 10 nucleotides agree with TRBD1. Germline V gene lookup returns CDR1 MNHEY and CDR2 SMNVEV (reference sequence). There are 15 residues in the CDR3. V lost 6 bases, J lost 3 bases, and 8 bases stayed unmatched. The CDR3 reads CASRSPGQGGYEQYF. The CDR3, as DNA: TGTGCCAGCAGATCCCCCGGACAGGGGGGCTACGAGCAGTACTTC.

This clonotype showed up many times. This chain uses TRBV11-2 with TRBJ1-1; no clear D. With 3 bases removed from V and 2 bases from J, the gap between germline ends came to 7 bases. The CDR3 spans 13 residues. The germline gives CDR1 SGHAT, CDR2 FQNNGV. CDR3 bases: TGTGCCAGCAGCTTCTGGAGAAACACTGAAGCTTTCTTT. It encodes CASSFWRNTEAFF.

With respect to this clonotype: Relative to the germline gene, one junction end is altered; a read error may explain this. The chain links TRBV5-6 to TRBJ1-1, with D unclear. CDR1 is SGHDT, CDR2 YYEEEE, per germline. The CDR3 length is 13 residues. The CDR3 sequence is CASSSVPNTEAFF. The DNA for the CDR3 is TGCGCCAGCAGCTCCGTGCCCAACACTGAAGCTTTCTTT.

This clonotype was seen repeatedly, ten times or more. The V gene is TRBV12-3 or TRBV12-4, the J gene TRBJ1-1; the D is unclear. V was pared by 6 bases and J by 1 base, with 12 bases between. The CDR3 extends over 14 amino acids. CDR3 coding DNA: TGTGCCAGCAGGAAAGGAAGCTCGAACACTGAAGCTTTCTTT. Translating gives CASRKGSSNTEAFF.

The genes are TRBV4-3 and TRBJ1-1; possible D gene TRBD1, 6 bases. The CDR3 is 14 amino acids. Germline lookup yields CDR1 LGHNA and CDR2 YSLEER. V lost 0 bases and J lost 11, with 16 bases in between. Here the CDR3 DNA reads TGCGCCAGCAGCCAAGATATCCAGGGGCCGAGGGCTTTCTTT. This codes for CASSQDIQGPRAFF.

The chain links TRBV28 to TRBJ1-2; perhaps TRBD1 as D (6 bases). The CDR3 is 16 amino acids. V lost 3 bases and J lost 1, with 15 bases in between. CDR1 and CDR2 from the germline V gene are MDHEN and SYDVKM. The DNA for the CDR3 is TGTGCCAGCAGTTTTGGGGAATTCAGGGGTAACTATGGCTACACCTTC. It translates to CASSFGEFRGNYGYTF.

The chain is built from TRBV15 and TRBJ1-2, with 9 bases aligning to TRBD1. The CDR3 extends over 13 amino acids. Germline CDR1 LNHNV, CDR2 YYDKDF (reference sequence). Losses at the gene ends were 3 bases for V and 12 bases for J; bases not matched to a gene: 8. The CDR3 loop is CATSRLDWTGDTF. The CDR3 bases are TGTGCCACCAGCAGGTTGGATTGGACAGGGGACACCTTC.

This clonotype was seen a handful of times. V is TRBV10-3 and J is TRBJ2-7; D perhaps matches TRBD1 (7 bases). V lost 4 bases to trimming and J lost 2 bases, with 18 bases between them. Germline CDR1 and CDR2: ENHRY and SYGVKD. This CDR3 is built from 16 residues. The chain's CDR3 is CAISARGNSGAYEQYF. CDR3 nucleotide sequence: TGTGCCATCAGTGCCAGGGGGAATAGCGGTGCCTACGAGCAGTACTTC.

This clonotype was picked up a small number of times. The rearrangement joins TRBV29-1 to TRBJ1-1; no firm D call. The germline gives CDR1 SQVTM, CDR2 ANQGSEA. Deletions cut 2 bases from V and 1 base from J, with 8 bases between. The CDR3 consists of 13 residues. CDR3: CSVESGRNTEAFF. CDR3 bases: TGCAGCGTTGAATCCGGAAGGAACACTGAAGCTTTCTTT.

This clonotype was picked up many times. The V call is TRBV30, the J call TRBJ1-2; TRBD1 might be the D (6 bases). The V end was cut by 4 bases, the J end by 0 bases, with 12 bases between. The CDR3 consists of 14 residues. The germline V gene has CDR1 GTSNPN and CDR2 SVGIG (reference sequence). CDR3 sequence (DNA): TGTGCCTGGAAAGATGGGACAACTAACTATGGCTACACCTTC. This codes for CAWKDGTTNYGYTF.

This clonotype has just a few counts. J is TRBJ1-5 and V is TRBV10-3, with D perhaps TRBD1 (5 bases). The CDR3 runs to 12 residues. V was trimmed by 10 bases and J by 1 base, leaving 8 bases between them. The V gene's germline CDR1 is ENHRY and CDR2 SYGVKD. CDR3 sequence (DNA): TGTGCCACCTCAGGGAGCAATCAGCCCCAGCATTTT. Translating gives CATSGSNQPQHF.

This clonotype was observed at least ten times. The CDR3 DNA reads TGTGCCAGCAGTTTGACGGGTTTAGCCAATCAGCCCCAGCATTTT. Its translation: CASSLTGLANQPQHF. The genes are TRBV27 and TRBJ1-5; D gene uncertain. The germline gives CDR1 MNHEY, CDR2 SMNVEV (reference sequence). The CDR3 runs 15 residues. Trimming removed 3 bases from V and 3 bases from J, with 12 bases in between.